The following is a T cell receptor (beta chain) sequence with its context. Its target is not known. The data derive from a study of CD8+CD57+ T cells in acquired aplastic anemia. As for the study in general: An average of about 3.4 ug of DNA was obtained from sorted CD4+ and CD8+ cells. Study conclusions and caveats: Between patients and controls, 25 to 30 CD8+ CDR3 sequences were found in common.

Deletions cut 5 bases from V and 4 bases from J, with 10 bases between. The CDR3 runs 13 residues. Germline values: CDR1 KGHDR, CDR2 SFDVKD. The template for TCR beta VDJ and CDR3 sequence profiling was genomic DNA. Using its own MiXCR run on the reads, TCRdb lists one record per CDR3 protein. This table holds about 110,000 distinct CDR3 sequences, approximately 48% found once. The rearrangement joins TRBV24-1 to TRBJ2-5; perhaps TRBD1 as D (5 bases). The TCR sequence derives from a human donor in good health, serving as a control. Sample: sorted CD4+, CD8+, or CD8+CD57+ T cells (not recorded which) from PBMCs. In DNA form, the CDR3 reads TGTGCCACCAGTGGTGTGGGGCGAGAGACCCAGTACTTC. Translation: CATSGVGRETQYF.